The rows below give T cell receptor beta chains drawn from one sample of a study of blood T cell repertoires in COVID-19. The data were produced by immunoSEQ multiplex PCR, yet TCRdb's version contains in-frame clones alone and is incomplete. This table has about 300,000 clones, approximately 90% appearing once. The specimen sequenced was peripheral blood. These receptor sequences come from a man younger than 30 with active or convalescent COVID-19. Both conserved end residues are part of each CDR3. Each record gives: V gene, J gene, clone size, D gene, CDR3 protein, CDR3 DNA. D genes are given only for firm matches. Not every row has a clone size; where given, it reads once, few, many or a size class.

V: TRBV27; J: TRBJ1-5; size: .; D: TRBD1; CDR3: CASSEKGQGGDSNQPQHF; DNA: TGTGCCAGCAGTGAAAAGGGACAGGGGGGGGATAGCAATCAGCCCCAGCATTTT
V: TRBV12-3/TRBV12-4; J: TRBJ2-1; size: .; D: .; CDR3: CASNGIGVYEQFF; DNA: TGTGCCAGCAACGGAATCGGGGTCTATGAGCAGTTCTTC
V: TRBV27; J: TRBJ2-2; size: .; D: .; CDR3: CASSLFQGLARTGELFF; DNA: TGTGCCAGCAGTTTATTTCAGGGCCTCGCGCGGACCGGGGAGCTGTTTTTT
V: TRBV5-1; J: TRBJ2-6; size: .; D: .; CDR3: CASSLESRAGANVLTF; DNA: TGCGCCAGCAGCTTGGAATCGAGGGCCGGGGCCAACGTCCTGACTTTC
V: TRBV11-2; J: TRBJ2-7; size: few; D: TRBD2; CDR3: CASSLVASGDVSYF; DNA: TGTGCCAGCAGCTTAGTTGCTAGCGGGGATGTGTCGTACTTC
V: TRBV5-1; J: TRBJ2-3; size: .; D: .; CDR3: CASSYLARHTDTQYF; DNA: TGCGCCAGCAGCTACCTCGCGAGGCACACAGATACGCAGTATTTT
V: TRBV7-2; J: TRBJ1-2; size: .; D: TRBD1; CDR3: CASSLTGAFSYGYTF; DNA: TGTGCCAGCAGCTTAACAGGGGCTTTCAGCTATGGCTACACCTTC
V: TRBV3-1/TRBV3-2; J: TRBJ1-4; size: once; D: .; CDR3: CASSQPGGMSNEKLFF; DNA: TGTGCCAGCAGCCAACCCGGGGGGATGTCTAATGAAAAACTGTTTTTT
V: TRBV28; J: TRBJ2-7; size: .; D: TRBD2; CDR3: CASREGLAGSYEQYF; DNA: TGTGCCAGCAGAGAGGGACTAGCGGGCTCCTACGAGCAGTACTTC
V: TRBV19; J: TRBJ1-5; size: .; D: .; CDR3: CASSTRVSLFNQPQHF; DNA: TGTGCCAGTAGTACCCGCGTGAGCCTCTTCAATCAGCCCCAGCATTTT
V: TRBV9; J: TRBJ1-1; size: once; D: .; CDR3: CASSETGRGGAFF; DNA: TGTGCCAGCAGCGAAACAGGCCGAGGTGGAGCTTTCTTT
V: TRBV7-8; J: TRBJ2-3; size: .; D: TRBD2; CDR3: CASSLRLAGGSTDTQYF; DNA: TGTGCCAGCAGCTTGAGACTAGCGGGAGGGAGCACAGATACGCAGTATTTT
V: TRBV4-1; J: TRBJ2-2; size: few; D: .; CDR3: CASSQPYSELFF; DNA: TGCGCCAGCAGCCAACCTTACTCGGAGCTGTTTTTT
V: TRBV12-1; J: TRBJ2-1; size: .; D: .; CDR3: CASSFPGRETGNEQFF; DNA: TGTGCCAGCAGCTTTCCTGGGCGGGAGACGGGGAATGAGCAGTTCTTC
V: TRBV2; J: TRBJ1-1; size: .; D: .; CDR3: CASSGSRDSGEAFF; DNA: TGTGCCAGCAGTGGGTCCAGGGATAGTGGTGAAGCTTTCTTT
V: TRBV5-5; J: TRBJ2-5; size: once; D: .; CDR3: CASSWGGARQETQYF; DNA: TGTGCCAGCAGCTGGGGCGGGGCCAGACAAGAGACCCAGTACTTC
V: TRBV18; J: TRBJ2-6; size: .; D: .; CDR3: CASSPASGQGTISGANVLTF; DNA: TGTGCCAGCTCACCAGCATCAGGGCAGGGGACTATCTCTGGGGCCAACGTCCTGACTTTC
V: TRBV9; J: TRBJ1-6; size: .; D: .; CDR3: CASSASRAEVDSPLHF; DNA: TGTGCCAGCAGCGCCAGCAGGGCCGAAGTAGATTCACCCCTCCACTTT
V: TRBV11-2; J: TRBJ1-6; size: .; D: .; CDR3: CASSLVGGVSNSPLHF; DNA: TGTGCCAGCAGCTTAGTCGGGGGAGTTAGTAATTCACCCCTCCACTTT
V: TRBV28; J: TRBJ2-1; size: .; D: TRBD2; CDR3: CASSFGAGVNEQFF; DNA: TGTGCCAGCAGTTTTGGAGCGGGAGTTAATGAGCAGTTCTTC
V: TRBV5-4; J: TRBJ1-1; size: .; D: TRBD1; CDR3: CASSWGTANTEAFF; DNA: TGTGCCAGCAGCTGGGGGACAGCGAACACTGAAGCTTTCTTT
V: TRBV11-3; J: TRBJ2-7; size: .; D: .; CDR3: CASSRTFGYEQYF; DNA: TGTGCCAGCAGTCGGACATTCGGCTACGAGCAGTACTTC
V: TRBV27; J: TRBJ1-1; size: .; D: .; CDR3: CASSLYPAGRLEAFF; DNA: TGTGCCAGCAGTTTATACCCCGCAGGGCGCCTTGAAGCTTTCTTT
V: TRBV19; J: TRBJ2-2; size: few; D: TRBD2; CDR3: CASSPTSGRVRTGELFF; DNA: TGTGCCAGTAGCCCGACTAGCGGGAGGGTTCGGACCGGGGAGCTGTTTTTT
V: TRBV7-9; J: TRBJ2-5; size: .; D: TRBD1; CDR3: CASSVQGAQETQYF; DNA: TGTGCCAGCAGCGTACAGGGGGCCCAGGAGACCCAGTACTTC
V: TRBV3-1/TRBV3-2; J: TRBJ2-3; size: .; D: .; CDR3: CASSPYGRGHTDTQYF; DNA: TGTGCCAGCAGCCCCTACGGGCGGGGGCACACAGATACGCAGTATTTT
V: TRBV4-3; J: TRBJ2-3; size: .; D: TRBD2; CDR3: CASSQRTSQSRDTQYF; DNA: TGCGCCAGCAGCCAAAGGACTAGTCAATCCAGGGATACGCAGTATTTT
V: TRBV19; J: TRBJ2-1; size: .; D: TRBD2; CDR3: CASSIKTGTIHNEQFF; DNA: TGTGCCAGTAGTATAAAAACCGGGACTATTCACAATGAGCAGTTCTTC
V: TRBV6-6; J: TRBJ1-1; size: .; D: TRBD1; CDR3: CASSYATGTGAFF; DNA: TGTGCCAGCAGCTACGCGACCGGGACAGGCGCTTTCTTT
V: TRBV11-2; J: TRBJ1-1; size: .; D: .; CDR3: CASSLPTGHTEAFF; DNA: TGTGCCAGCAGCTTACCGACAGGACACACTGAAGCTTTCTTT
V: TRBV7-3; J: TRBJ2-2; size: .; D: TRBD2; CDR3: CASSNQLAGSGELFF; DNA: TGTGCCAGCAGCAACCAATTAGCGGGGTCCGGGGAGCTGTTTTTT
V: TRBV10-3; J: TRBJ2-1; size: once; D: TRBD2; CDR3: CAISGLAVMSSYNEQFF; DNA: TGTGCCATCAGCGGACTAGCGGTCATGAGCTCCTACAATGAGCAGTTCTTC
V: TRBV7-9; J: TRBJ2-5; size: .; D: TRBD2; CDR3: CASRRGETQYF; DNA: TGTGCCAGCAGGCGGGGGGAGACCCAGTACTTC
V: TRBV6-5; J: TRBJ1-2; size: .; D: .; CDR3: CASRDEGAGSYGYTF; DNA: TGTGCCAGCAGAGACGAGGGTGCGGGAAGCTATGGCTACACCTTC
V: TRBV10-3; J: TRBJ2-7; size: .; D: .; CDR3: CAISLPGLYEQYF; DNA: TGTGCCATCAGTTTACCGGGACTGTACGAGCAGTACTTC
V: TRBV18; J: TRBJ2-5; size: .; D: TRBD1; CDR3: CASSDLQGAGETQYF; DNA: TGTGCCAGCTCCGATTTACAGGGGGCCGGGGAGACCCAGTACTTC
V: TRBV7-2; J: TRBJ1-5; size: .; D: .; CDR3: CASSLTGDQPQHF; DNA: TGTGCCAGCAGCTTGACAGGAGATCAGCCCCAGCATTTT
V: TRBV5-6; J: TRBJ2-1; size: .; D: .; CDR3: CASSLLLAGYNEQFF; DNA: TGTGCCAGCAGCTTGCTGTTAGCCGGTTACAATGAGCAGTTCTTC
V: TRBV27; J: TRBJ1-4; size: .; D: TRBD1; CDR3: CASSQTGGLANEKLFF; DNA: TGTGCCAGCAGTCAGACAGGGGGCTTGGCTAATGAAAAACTGTTTTTT
V: TRBV1; J: TRBJ2-3; size: .; D: .; CDR3: CTSSRGAMPGGYTDTQYF; DNA: TGCACCAGCAGCCGGGGGGCCATGCCGGGAGGGTACACAGATACGCAGTATTTT
V: TRBV4-3; J: TRBJ1-1; size: .; D: .; CDR3: CASSQQGLSNTEAFF; DNA: TGCGCCAGCAGCCAACAGGGGTTGTCGAACACTGAAGCTTTCTTT
V: TRBV7-9; J: TRBJ1-4; size: once; D: .; CDR3: CASSLSDSKDEKLFF; DNA: TGTGCCAGCAGCTTGTCGGACAGCAAAGATGAAAAACTGTTTTTT
V: TRBV5-4; J: TRBJ1-2; size: .; D: .; CDR3: CASSLAGADGYTF; DNA: TGTGCCAGCAGCTTGGCAGGGGCTGATGGCTACACCTTC
V: TRBV18; J: TRBJ2-7; size: .; D: .; CDR3: CASSLGGYEQYF; DNA: TGTGCCAGCTCCCTAGGGGGCTACGAGCAGTACTTC
V: TRBV4-1; J: TRBJ2-3; size: .; D: .; CDR3: CASSQGGLWADTQYF; DNA: TGCGCCAGCAGCCAAGGAGGGTTGTGGGCAGATACGCAGTATTTT
V: TRBV15; J: TRBJ1-3; size: .; D: .; CDR3: CATSRDLSGISGNTIYF; DNA: TGTGCCACCAGCAGAGATCTCTCAGGAATCTCTGGAAACACCATATATTTT
V: TRBV27; J: TRBJ1-3; size: .; D: .; CDR3: CASSRVSGNTIYF; DNA: TGTGCCAGCAGCCGGGTCTCTGGAAACACCATATATTTT
V: TRBV12-5; J: TRBJ1-1; size: .; D: .; CDR3: CASGRTENTEAFF; DNA: TGTGCTAGTGGGCGGACAGAGAACACTGAAGCTTTCTTT
V: TRBV7-2; J: TRBJ1-2; size: .; D: .; CDR3: CASSLPTYYFRGYTF; DNA: TGTGCCAGCAGCTTGCCCACCTATTACTTCCGGGGATACACCTTC
V: TRBV4-1; J: TRBJ2-1; size: .; D: TRBD2; CDR3: CASSFKTSGISYNEQFF; DNA: TGCGCCAGCAGCTTTAAGACTAGCGGGATATCCTACAATGAGCAGTTCTTC
V: TRBV27; J: TRBJ2-1; size: once; D: .; CDR3: CASRPPSLDSYNEQFF; DNA: TGTGCCAGCAGGCCCCCATCTCTAGACTCCTACAATGAGCAGTTCTTC
V: TRBV7-9; J: TRBJ2-3; size: .; D: TRBD1; CDR3: CASSSTGETQYF; DNA: TGTGCCAGCAGCTCCACAGGGGAGACGCAGTATTTT
V: TRBV27; J: TRBJ2-1; size: .; D: TRBD2; CDR3: CASSLSSSGSSYNEQFF; DNA: TGTGCCAGCAGTTTATCGTCTAGCGGTAGCTCCTACAATGAGCAGTTCTTC
V: TRBV3-1/TRBV3-2; J: TRBJ2-4; size: .; D: .; CDR3: CASSQVDGLKNIQYF; DNA: TGTGCCAGCAGCCAAGTTGACGGACTAAAAAACATTCAGTACTTC